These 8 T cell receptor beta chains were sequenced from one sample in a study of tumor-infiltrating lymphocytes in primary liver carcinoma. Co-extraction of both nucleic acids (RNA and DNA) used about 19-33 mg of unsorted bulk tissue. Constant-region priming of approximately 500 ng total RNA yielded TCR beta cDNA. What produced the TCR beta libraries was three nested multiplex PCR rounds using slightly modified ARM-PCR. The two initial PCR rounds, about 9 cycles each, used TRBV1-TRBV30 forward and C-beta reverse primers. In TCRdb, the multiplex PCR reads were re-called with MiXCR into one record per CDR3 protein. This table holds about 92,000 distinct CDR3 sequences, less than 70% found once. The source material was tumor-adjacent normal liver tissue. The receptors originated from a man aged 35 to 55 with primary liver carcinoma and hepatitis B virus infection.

CDR3 residues: CASSQGLGRGEQFF. The CDR3 DNA is TGCGCCAGCAGCCAGGGATTAGGGCGGGGCGAGCAGTTCTTC. V and J are TRBV4-1 and TRBJ2-1; D perhaps matches TRBD2 (6 bases). V dropped 3 bases and J dropped 10 bases, with 16 bases sitting between them. Germline values: CDR1 MGHRA, CDR2 YSYEKL. This CDR3 is 14 amino acids long.

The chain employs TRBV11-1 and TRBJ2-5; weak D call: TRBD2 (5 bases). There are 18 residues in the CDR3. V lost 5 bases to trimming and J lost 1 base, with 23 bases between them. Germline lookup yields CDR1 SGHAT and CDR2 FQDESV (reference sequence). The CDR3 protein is CASSPPPVRKDFQETQYF. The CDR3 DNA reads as TGTGCCAGCAGCCCGCCCCCGGTTAGGAAGGACTTCCAAGAGACCCAGTACTTC.

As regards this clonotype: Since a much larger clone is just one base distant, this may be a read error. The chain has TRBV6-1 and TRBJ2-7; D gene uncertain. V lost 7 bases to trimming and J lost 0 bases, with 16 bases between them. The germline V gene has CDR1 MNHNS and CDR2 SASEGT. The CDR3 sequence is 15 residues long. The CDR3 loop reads CASNGDLLSSYEQYF. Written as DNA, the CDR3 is TGTGCCAGCAATGGCGATCTCTTAAGCTCCTACGAGCAGTACTTC.

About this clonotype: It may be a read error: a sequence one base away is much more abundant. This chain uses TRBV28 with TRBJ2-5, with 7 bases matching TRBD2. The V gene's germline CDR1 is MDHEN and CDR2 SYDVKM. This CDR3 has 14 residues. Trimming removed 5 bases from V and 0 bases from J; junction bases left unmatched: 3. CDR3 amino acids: CASSGTMYQETQYF. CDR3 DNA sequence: TGTGCCAGCAGTGGGACTATGTACCAAGAGACCCAGTACTTC.

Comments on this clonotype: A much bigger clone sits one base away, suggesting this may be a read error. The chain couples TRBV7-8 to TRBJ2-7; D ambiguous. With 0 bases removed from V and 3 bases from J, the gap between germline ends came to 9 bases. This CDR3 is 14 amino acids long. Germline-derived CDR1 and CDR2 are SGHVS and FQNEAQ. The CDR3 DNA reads TGTGCCAGCAGCTTAGCAGCATTGGGCTACGAGCAGTACTTC. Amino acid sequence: CASSLAALGYEQYF.

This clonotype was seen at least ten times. The CDR3 spells CASSLRETSGRDEQYF. The DNA for the CDR3 is TGTGCCAGCAGTCTCCGGGAGACTAGCGGGAGGGACGAGCAGTACTTC. The chain joins TRBV6-5 to TRBJ2-7; 14 bases are shared with TRBD2. CDR3 length: 16 amino acids. Germline-derived CDR1 and CDR2 are MNHEY and SVGAGI. V lost 5 bases, J lost 5 bases, and 8 bases stayed unmatched.

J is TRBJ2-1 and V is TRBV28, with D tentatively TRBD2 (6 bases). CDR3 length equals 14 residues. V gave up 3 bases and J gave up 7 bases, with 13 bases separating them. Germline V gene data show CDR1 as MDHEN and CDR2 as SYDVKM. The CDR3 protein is CASSFTSRRNEQFF. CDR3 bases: TGTGCCAGCAGTTTCACTAGCAGGAGGAATGAGCAGTTCTTC.

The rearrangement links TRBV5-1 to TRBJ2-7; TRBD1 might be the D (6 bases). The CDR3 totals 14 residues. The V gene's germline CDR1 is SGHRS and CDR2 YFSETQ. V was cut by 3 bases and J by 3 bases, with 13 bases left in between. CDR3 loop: CASSSTPQGYEQYF. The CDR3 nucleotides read TGCGCCAGCAGCTCCACCCCACAGGGCTACGAGCAGTACTTC. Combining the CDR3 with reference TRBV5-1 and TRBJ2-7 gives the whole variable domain KAGVTQTPRYLIKTRGQQVTLSCSPISGHRSVSWYQQTPGQGLQFLFEYFSETQRNKGNFPGRFSGRQFSNSRSEMNVSTLELGDSALYLCASSSTPQGYEQYFGPGTRLTVT.